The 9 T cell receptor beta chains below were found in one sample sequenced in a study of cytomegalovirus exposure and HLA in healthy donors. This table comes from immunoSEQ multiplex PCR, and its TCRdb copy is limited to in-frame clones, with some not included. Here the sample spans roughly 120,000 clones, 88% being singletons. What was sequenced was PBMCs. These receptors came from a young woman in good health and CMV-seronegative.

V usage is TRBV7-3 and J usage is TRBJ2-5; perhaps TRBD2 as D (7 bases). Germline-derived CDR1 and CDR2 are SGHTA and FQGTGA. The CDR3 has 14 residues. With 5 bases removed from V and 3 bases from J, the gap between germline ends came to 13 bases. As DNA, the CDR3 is TGTGCCAGCAGCGGCGGGGGCGGTAAAGAGACCCAGTACTTC. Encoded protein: CASSGGGGKETQYF.

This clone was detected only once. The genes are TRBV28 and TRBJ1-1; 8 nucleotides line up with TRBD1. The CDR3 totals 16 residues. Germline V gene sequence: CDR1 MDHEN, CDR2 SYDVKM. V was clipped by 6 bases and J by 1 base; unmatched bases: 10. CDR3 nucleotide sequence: TGTGCCAGCAGCACACGACGGGACAGGCCGAACACTGAAGCTTTCTTT. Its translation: CASSTRRDRPNTEAFF.

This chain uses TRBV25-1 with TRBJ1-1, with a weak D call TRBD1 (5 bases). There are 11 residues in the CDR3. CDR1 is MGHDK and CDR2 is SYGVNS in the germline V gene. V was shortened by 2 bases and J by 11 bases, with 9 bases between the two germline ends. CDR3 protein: CASSEDSWAFF. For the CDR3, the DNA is TGTGCCAGCAGTGAAGACAGTTGGGCTTTCTTT.

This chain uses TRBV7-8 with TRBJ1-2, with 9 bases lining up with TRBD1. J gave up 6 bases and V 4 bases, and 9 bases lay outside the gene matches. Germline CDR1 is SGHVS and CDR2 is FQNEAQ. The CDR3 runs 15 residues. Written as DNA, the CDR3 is TGTGCCAGCAGCTCCTCGCCCCACAGGGGGCATGGCTACACCTTC. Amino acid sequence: CASSSSPHRGHGYTF.

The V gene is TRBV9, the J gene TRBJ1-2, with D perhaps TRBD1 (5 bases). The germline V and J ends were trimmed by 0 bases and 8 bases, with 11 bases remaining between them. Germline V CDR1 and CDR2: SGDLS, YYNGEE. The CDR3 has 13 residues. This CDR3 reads CASSVAGIYGYTF. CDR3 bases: TGTGCCAGCAGCGTAGCAGGGATTTACGGCTACACCTTC.

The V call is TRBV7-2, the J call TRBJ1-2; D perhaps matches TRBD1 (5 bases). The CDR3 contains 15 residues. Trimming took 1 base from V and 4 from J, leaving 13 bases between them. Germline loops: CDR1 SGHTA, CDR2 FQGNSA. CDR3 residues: CASSLGAAGVYGYTF. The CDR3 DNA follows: TGTGCCAGCAGCTTAGGGGCAGCGGGGGTCTATGGCTACACCTTC.

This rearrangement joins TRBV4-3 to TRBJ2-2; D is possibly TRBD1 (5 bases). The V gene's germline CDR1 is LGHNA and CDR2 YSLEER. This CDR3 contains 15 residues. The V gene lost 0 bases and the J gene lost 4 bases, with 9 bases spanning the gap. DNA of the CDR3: TGCGCCAGCAGCCAAGATCAGGGTGCCACCGGGGAGCTGTTTTTT. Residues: CASSQDQGATGELFF.

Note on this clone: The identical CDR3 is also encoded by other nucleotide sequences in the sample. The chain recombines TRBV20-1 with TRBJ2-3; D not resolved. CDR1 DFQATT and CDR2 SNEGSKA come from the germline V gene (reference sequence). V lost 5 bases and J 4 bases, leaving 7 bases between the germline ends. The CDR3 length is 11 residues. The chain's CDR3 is CSAYSPDTQYF. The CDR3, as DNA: TGCAGTGCTTACTCCCCAGATACGCAGTATTTT.

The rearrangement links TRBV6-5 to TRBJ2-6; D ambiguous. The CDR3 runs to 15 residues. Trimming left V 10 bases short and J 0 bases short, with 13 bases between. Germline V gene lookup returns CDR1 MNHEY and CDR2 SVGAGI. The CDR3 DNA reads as TGTGCCACCTACAGAGAGTACTCTGGGGCCAACGTCCTGACTTTC. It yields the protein CATYREYSGANVLTF.